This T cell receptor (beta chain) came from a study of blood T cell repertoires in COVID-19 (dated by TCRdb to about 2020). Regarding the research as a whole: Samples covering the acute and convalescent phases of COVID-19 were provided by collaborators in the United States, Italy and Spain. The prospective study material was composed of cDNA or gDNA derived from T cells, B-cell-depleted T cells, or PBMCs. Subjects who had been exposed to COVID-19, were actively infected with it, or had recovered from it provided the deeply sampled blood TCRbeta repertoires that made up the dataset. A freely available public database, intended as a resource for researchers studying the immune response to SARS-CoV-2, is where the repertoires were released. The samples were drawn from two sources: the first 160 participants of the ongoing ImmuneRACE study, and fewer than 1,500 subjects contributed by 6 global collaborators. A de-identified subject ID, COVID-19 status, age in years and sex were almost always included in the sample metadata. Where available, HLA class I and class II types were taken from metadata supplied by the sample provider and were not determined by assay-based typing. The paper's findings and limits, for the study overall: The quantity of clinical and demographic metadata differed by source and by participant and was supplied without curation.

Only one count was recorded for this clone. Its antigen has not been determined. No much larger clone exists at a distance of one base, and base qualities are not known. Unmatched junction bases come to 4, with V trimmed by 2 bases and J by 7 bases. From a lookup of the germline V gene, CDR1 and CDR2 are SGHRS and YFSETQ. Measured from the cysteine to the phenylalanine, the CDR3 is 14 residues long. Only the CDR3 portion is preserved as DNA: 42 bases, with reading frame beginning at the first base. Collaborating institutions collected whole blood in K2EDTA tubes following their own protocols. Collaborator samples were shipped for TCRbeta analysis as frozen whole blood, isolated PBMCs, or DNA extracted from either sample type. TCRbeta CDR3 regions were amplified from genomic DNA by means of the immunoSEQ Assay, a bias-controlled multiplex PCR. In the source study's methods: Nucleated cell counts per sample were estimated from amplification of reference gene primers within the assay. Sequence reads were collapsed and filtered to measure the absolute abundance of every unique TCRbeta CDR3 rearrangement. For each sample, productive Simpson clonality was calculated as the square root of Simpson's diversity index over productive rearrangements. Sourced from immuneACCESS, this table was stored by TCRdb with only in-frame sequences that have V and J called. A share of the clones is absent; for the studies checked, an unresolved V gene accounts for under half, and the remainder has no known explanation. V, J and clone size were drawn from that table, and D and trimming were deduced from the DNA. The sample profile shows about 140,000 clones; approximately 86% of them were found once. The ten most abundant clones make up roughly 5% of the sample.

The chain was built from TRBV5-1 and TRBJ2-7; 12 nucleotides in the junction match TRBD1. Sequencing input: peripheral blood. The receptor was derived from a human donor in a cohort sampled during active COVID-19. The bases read TGCGCCAGCAGCTTAGGGACAGGGGGCAAAGAGCAGTACTTC. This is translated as CASSLGTGGKEQYF.